These T cell receptor beta chains were read from a single sample in a study of blood T cell repertoires in COVID-19. The assay was immunoSEQ multiplex PCR, and TCRdb's table has in-frame clones only and misses some. The table lists around 260,000 clones, 70% to 90% of them singletons. Sequencing was done on a sample of peripheral blood. These receptors came from a man aged 30 to 39 with active or convalescent COVID-19. The CDR3 runs from the conserved cysteine through the conserved F or W. Fields, in order: D gene, V gene, J gene, clone size, CDR3 protein, CDR3 DNA. A D gene is named only where the DNA matches it firmly. Clone size is given for some rows only: seen once, a few or many times, or a class if the clone is expanded.

D gene: .; V gene: TRBV5-1; J gene: TRBJ2-7; clone size: .; CDR3 protein: CASSFSTDTAYEQYF; CDR3 DNA: TGCGCCAGCAGCTTCTCGACCGACACGGCCTACGAGCAGTACTTC
D gene: .; V gene: TRBV12-3/TRBV12-4; J gene: TRBJ2-7; clone size: few; CDR3 protein: CASSRVGEQYF; CDR3 DNA: TGTGCCAGCAGCAGGGTGGGGGAGCAGTACTTC
D gene: .; V gene: TRBV12-3/TRBV12-4; J gene: TRBJ1-1; clone size: .; CDR3 protein: CASSFGIASFF; CDR3 DNA: TGTGCCAGCAGTTTCGGGATAGCGTCTTTCTTT
D gene: TRBD1; V gene: TRBV6-2/TRBV6-3; J gene: TRBJ1-5; clone size: .; CDR3 protein: CASSPSGGPQPQHF; CDR3 DNA: TGTGCCAGCAGCCCCTCAGGGGGCCCTCAGCCCCAGCATTTT
D gene: .; V gene: TRBV13; J gene: TRBJ1-6; clone size: few; CDR3 protein: CASQDGGSNYNSPLHF; CDR3 DNA: TGTGCCAGCCAGGACGGGGGTAGTAACTATAATTCACCCCTCCACTTT
D gene: .; V gene: TRBV3-1/TRBV3-2; J gene: TRBJ1-3; clone size: .; CDR3 protein: CASTRGPETGNTIYF; CDR3 DNA: TGTGCCAGCACAAGGGGTCCGGAGACTGGAAACACCATATATTTT
D gene: .; V gene: TRBV6-2/TRBV6-3; J gene: TRBJ2-4; clone size: .; CDR3 protein: CASSAGSAKNIQYF; CDR3 DNA: TGTGCCAGCAGCGCCGGTTCGGCCAAAAACATTCAGTACTTC
D gene: TRBD1; V gene: TRBV6-1; J gene: TRBJ2-2; clone size: .; CDR3 protein: CASSDLPGQSTGELFF; CDR3 DNA: TGTGCCAGCAGTGACCTCCCGGGACAGTCCACCGGGGAGCTGTTTTTT
D gene: .; V gene: TRBV5-1; J gene: TRBJ2-7; clone size: .; CDR3 protein: CASSWRQDEQYF; CDR3 DNA: TGCGCCAGCAGCTGGAGACAGGACGAGCAGTACTTC
D gene: .; V gene: TRBV11-2; J gene: TRBJ1-4; clone size: .; CDR3 protein: CASSPWVGDEKLFF; CDR3 DNA: TGTGCCAGCAGCCCCTGGGTCGGGGATGAAAAACTGTTTTTT
D gene: TRBD2; V gene: TRBV27; J gene: TRBJ2-2; clone size: .; CDR3 protein: CASSLSTLAGGSKGELFF; CDR3 DNA: TGTGCCAGCAGTTTATCCACCCTAGCGGGGGGGAGTAAGGGGGAGCTGTTTTTT
D gene: .; V gene: TRBV11-2; J gene: TRBJ1-4; clone size: .; CDR3 protein: CASSFRGTENEKLFF; CDR3 DNA: TGTGCCAGCAGCTTCCGGGGGACGGAGAATGAAAAACTGTTTTTT
D gene: .; V gene: TRBV12-3/TRBV12-4; J gene: TRBJ2-7; clone size: once; CDR3 protein: CASTSDWYEQYF; CDR3 DNA: TGTGCCAGCACCTCGGACTGGTACGAGCAGTACTTC
D gene: TRBD1; V gene: TRBV18; J gene: TRBJ2-1; clone size: .; CDR3 protein: CASSPPGQINEQFF; CDR3 DNA: TGTGCCAGCTCACCCCCGGGACAGATCAATGAGCAGTTCTTC
D gene: .; V gene: TRBV29-1; J gene: TRBJ1-1; clone size: .; CDR3 protein: CSVAGRVGTEAFF; CDR3 DNA: TGCAGCGTTGCCGGCAGGGTAGGCACTGAAGCTTTCTTT
D gene: TRBD1; V gene: TRBV10-3; J gene: TRBJ1-1; clone size: .; CDR3 protein: CAISRQGGETEAFF; CDR3 DNA: TGTGCCATCAGTCGACAGGGGGGAGAAACTGAAGCTTTCTTT
D gene: .; V gene: TRBV7-2; J gene: TRBJ1-2; clone size: .; CDR3 protein: CASSLSGRGYTF; CDR3 DNA: TGTGCCAGCAGCTTGTCGGGTCGGGGCTACACCTTC
D gene: TRBD2; V gene: TRBV9; J gene: TRBJ2-1; clone size: .; CDR3 protein: CASSPPAGTISYNEQFF; CDR3 DNA: TGTGCCAGCAGCCCCCCCGCCGGGACTATCTCCTACAATGAGCAGTTCTTC
D gene: .; V gene: TRBV19; J gene: TRBJ1-1; clone size: .; CDR3 protein: CASSIDVARVASEAFF; CDR3 DNA: TGTGCCAGTAGTATAGATGTTGCCAGGGTCGCCTCTGAAGCTTTCTTT
D gene: .; V gene: TRBV7-8; J gene: TRBJ1-2; clone size: .; CDR3 protein: CASSPGVGSLDYGYTF; CDR3 DNA: TGTGCCAGCAGCCCGGGAGTCGGGAGCTTGGACTATGGCTACACCTTC
D gene: .; V gene: TRBV27; J gene: TRBJ2-5; clone size: .; CDR3 protein: CASSVGGGLLETQYF; CDR3 DNA: TGTGCCAGCAGCGTGGGGGGGGGCCTTTTGGAGACCCAGTACTTC
D gene: TRBD1; V gene: TRBV2; J gene: TRBJ2-5; clone size: .; CDR3 protein: CASSDDREQETQYF; CDR3 DNA: TGTGCCAGCAGTGATGACAGGGAGCAAGAGACCCAGTACTTC
D gene: TRBD2; V gene: TRBV5-1; J gene: TRBJ2-1; clone size: .; CDR3 protein: CASSFSGGEYNEQFF; CDR3 DNA: TGCGCCAGCAGCTTTAGCGGGGGGGAATACAATGAGCAGTTCTTC
D gene: .; V gene: TRBV7-6; J gene: TRBJ1-4; clone size: .; CDR3 protein: CASSGPDSLNF; CDR3 DNA: TGTGCCAGCAGCGGGCCGGACAGCCTGAATTTT
D gene: .; V gene: TRBV6-6; J gene: TRBJ1-4; clone size: .; CDR3 protein: CASSGSTGVMKKLFF; CDR3 DNA: TGTGCCAGCAGTGGATCGACAGGAGTTATGAAAAAACTGTTTTTT
D gene: TRBD1; V gene: TRBV5-5; J gene: TRBJ1-1; clone size: .; CDR3 protein: CASSSGTGANTEAFF; CDR3 DNA: TGTGCCAGCAGCTCCGGGACAGGGGCGAACACTGAAGCTTTCTTT
D gene: TRBD2; V gene: TRBV4-2; J gene: TRBJ2-1; clone size: .; CDR3 protein: CASSQLAGPGGEQFF; CDR3 DNA: TGTGCCAGCAGCCAGCTAGCGGGACCCGGGGGGGAGCAGTTCTTC
D gene: .; V gene: TRBV6-5; J gene: TRBJ2-3; clone size: many; CDR3 protein: CASSYSGTDTQYF; CDR3 DNA: TGTGCCAGCAGTTACAGCGGCACAGATACGCAGTATTTT
D gene: .; V gene: TRBV18; J gene: TRBJ1-4; clone size: .; CDR3 protein: CASSPTRGTNEKLFF; CDR3 DNA: TGTGCCAGCTCACCAACCCGGGGAACTAATGAAAAACTGTTTTTT
D gene: .; V gene: TRBV5-1; J gene: TRBJ2-2; clone size: .; CDR3 protein: CASSLAGGSGELFF; CDR3 DNA: TGCGCCAGCAGCTTGGCTGGGGGGTCCGGGGAGCTGTTTTTT
D gene: .; V gene: TRBV6-1; J gene: TRBJ2-4; clone size: once; CDR3 protein: CASSESRGIQYF; CDR3 DNA: TGTGCCAGCAGTGAATCCCGGGGCATTCAGTACTTC
D gene: .; V gene: TRBV7-7; J gene: TRBJ1-3; clone size: .; CDR3 protein: CASSPDSNSGNTIYF; CDR3 DNA: TGTGCCAGCAGCCCCGACAGTAACTCTGGAAACACCATATATTTT
D gene: TRBD2; V gene: TRBV2; J gene: TRBJ2-7; clone size: .; CDR3 protein: CASRGVAGRYEQYF; CDR3 DNA: TGTGCCAGCAGGGGGGTAGCGGGACGTTACGAGCAGTACTTC
D gene: TRBD1; V gene: TRBV4-2; J gene: TRBJ2-3; clone size: .; CDR3 protein: CASSLATGSTDTQYF; CDR3 DNA: TGTGCCAGCAGCCTCGCGACAGGGAGCACAGATACGCAGTATTTT
D gene: TRBD1; V gene: TRBV28; J gene: TRBJ1-5; clone size: .; CDR3 protein: CASSAGQGSQPQHF; CDR3 DNA: TGTGCCAGCAGCGCGGGACAGGGGAGTCAGCCCCAGCATTTT
D gene: .; V gene: TRBV9; J gene: TRBJ2-3; clone size: .; CDR3 protein: CASSVGSRGSTDTQYF; CDR3 DNA: TGTGCCAGCAGCGTAGGCAGCCGGGGGAGCACAGATACGCAGTATTTT
D gene: TRBD1; V gene: TRBV20-1; J gene: TRBJ1-5; clone size: .; CDR3 protein: CSASEGQRSNQPQHF; CDR3 DNA: TGCAGTGCTAGTGAGGGACAGCGGAGCAATCAGCCCCAGCATTTT
D gene: .; V gene: TRBV7-8; J gene: TRBJ2-1; clone size: .; CDR3 protein: CASSKLRGTVYNEQFF; CDR3 DNA: TGTGCCAGCAGCAAATTACGGGGGACAGTGTACAATGAGCAGTTCTTC
D gene: .; V gene: TRBV3-1/TRBV3-2; J gene: TRBJ1-5; clone size: .; CDR3 protein: CASSLHPGSNQPQHF; CDR3 DNA: TGTGCCAGCAGCCTTCACCCGGGAAGCAATCAGCCCCAGCATTTT